This T cell receptor beta chain comes out of a study of T cells in Graves' hyperthyroidism and ophthalmopathy (dated by TCRdb to about 2019). General notes on the study: Peripheral blood samples were taken at initial diagnosis, before any treatment was given. To identify distinguishing TCR V-J signatures, a discovery cohort of about 100 patients was used, comprising 43 with Graves' ophthalmopathy and around 60 with stable Graves' hyperthyroidism. Prospective prediction of ophthalmopathy was tested in an independent validation cohort of some 20 hyperthyroidism patients and 17 patients who later progressed to ophthalmopathy. The roughly 91 discovery patients were randomly divided into training and test sets at a 7:3 ratio. The study also compared thyroid tissue and blood T-cell repertoires from five or six Graves' hyperthyroidism patients. Following sampling, methimazole starting at 30 mg daily was given to hyperthyroidism patients, and high-dose intravenous methylprednisolone was given to ophthalmopathy patients. According to the paper, TCR Vbeta CDR3 sequencing was carried out on more than 120 peripheral blood samples, which came from fewer than 50 ophthalmopathy, approximately 72 hyperthyroidism and roughly 17 progressor patients.

Ten or more counts support this clonotype. This clone's antigen is unknown. The sample holds no much larger clone one base away, and base qualities are not on file. Hyperthyroidism patients were newly diagnosed, with disease duration under 2 months, and aged 18 to 65 years. Patients with uncontrolled infections, other autoimmune diseases, pregnancy or lactation were excluded. Diagnoses were based on clinical symptoms, serum thyroxine and TRAb, thyroid ultrasound and orbital computed tomography. Blood from progressor patients was collected at the time of first diagnosis with hyperthyroidism, before any ophthalmopathy symptoms had appeared. PBMCs were separated from roughly 10 ml of fresh peripheral blood using Ficoll-Paque density gradient centrifugation. Progressor patients were defined as those initially diagnosed with Graves' hyperthyroidism in whom ophthalmopathy developed during follow-up. Total RNA was extracted using Trizol reagent, and RNA quality was assessed on an Agilent 2100 Bioanalyzer.

The TCR beta CDR3 regions were amplified from the RNA transcripts. The TCR CDR3 was subjected to a first round of RT-PCR using the HTBI primer set and the Qiagen OneStep RT-PCR kit. The libraries were constructed in a second round of multiplex PCR and then size-selected and purified. Paired-end sequencing of the libraries was performed with 100 bp reads on an Illumina HiSeq2000. Regarding the original processing steps: Raw data were processed with SOAPnuke, discarding reads with adapters, uncalled bases, mean Phred below 15, or no exact constant-primer or identifier match. High-quality paired reads were merged with COPE v1.2.5, and unique nucleotide sequences were defined as clonotypes. Clonotypes were aligned to IMGT TRBV, TRBD and TRBJ reference segments using MiTCR v1.1. The analysis included only V-J combinations with a frequency above 0.0001, which together covered more than 99% of the repertoires. The TCS score was defined as the ratio of F50 (clonal expansion) to E x V (chaos), calculated using BLOSUM62-based TCRdist between CDR3 peptides within each V-J. Welch's t-statistics and random forest reduced around 550 V-J features to some 14, which were used in a naive Bayes classifier (R e1071). TCRdb reprocessed the public reads (quality trimming at Q25 with fastp, clone calling with MiXCR) and kept in-frame beta chains. Duplicate CDR3 protein sequences are folded into a single record with the most common DNA and genes. It is TCRdb's table, rather than the study itself, that gives the V and J calls and clone size. Within this sample are under 350,000 distinct CDR3 sequences, with more than 10% of them counted one time only. 7.8% of the sample is held by the ten biggest clonotypes.

Counted from cysteine to phenylalanine, this CDR3 has 18 amino acids. Only the CDR3 region is kept as DNA, spanning 54 bases read in frame from base 1. Reading the germline V gene gives CDR1 MNHEY and CDR2 SVGEGT. The V end gives up 6 bases and the J end 4 bases, leaving 17 bases in the junction not matched to a gene. What the authors observed across the whole study: In cross-validation, a model built on a 13 V-J signature told ophthalmopathy apart from stable hyperthyroidism with 87.88% sensitivity and around 83% specificity, and in testing the same model reached 80%/75%. Most expanded thyroid clonotypes (frequency above 0.001) were also detected in blood, suggesting blood repertoires may reflect thyroid immune responses. In validation, the model predicted progression to ophthalmopathy with over 60% sensitivity and 72% to 85% specificity, a median of 6.5 months before onset. Sample size was not statistically predetermined, and blinding of investigators to group allocation was not performed.

The receptor comes from a woman in her twenties or thirties with Graves' hyperthyroidism that later progressed to Graves' ophthalmopathy. Rearrangement joined TRBV6-2 or TRBV6-3 to TRBJ2-1; TRBD1 matches 8 bases in the middle. The material sequenced was blood. The CDR3 is CASSPPVAGGRWYNEQFF. In nucleotides, the sequence is TGTGCCAGCAGCCCCCCCGTGGCAGGGGGCAGGTGGTACAATGAGCAGTTCTTC.